This TCR beta chain emerged from a study of identical twins. TCRdb redid the calling of the 5' RACE reads with MiXCR, one entry per CDR3 protein. The sample lists about 890,000 distinct CDR3 sequences, roughly an eighth occurring once. This clonotype was detected a few times. Looked up from germline, CDR1 is SGDLS and CDR2 is YYNGEE. V shed 2 bases and J 9 bases; nucleotides not matched to a gene: 3. The CDR3 contains 14 residues. The sample also formed part of further work on yellow fever vaccine responses in identical twins. That paper states: Each twin's T cell response to the vaccine was reported to look partly convergent and partly personalized.

This chain joins TRBV9 and TRBJ2-4, with TRBD2 identical over 12 bases. Material: PBMCs. This receptor was taken from a woman younger than 35 in good health. In DNA, the CDR3 is TGTGCCAGCAGCGTGACTAGCGGGAGCGGCATTCAGTACTTC. As protein: CASSVTSGSGIQYF.